The clone carrying this T cell receptor beta chain was found many times. Unique molecular identifiers were attached to individual cDNA molecules. MiXCR, run by TCRdb on the 5' RACE reads, gives a single entry per CDR3 protein. The sample contains tens of thousands of distinct CDR3 sequences, about 8.2% of which appear only once. This CDR3 is built from 13 residues. Per germline, CDR1 SGHAT and CDR2 FQNNGV. With 5 bases removed from V and 4 bases from J, the gap between germline ends came to 9 bases. The data were taken from a study of early T cells in non-severe SARS-CoV-2 infection. Study-wide background: Unsorted whole blood bulk RNA was sequenced, with unpaired chains.

Source material: whole blood. V and J are TRBV11-2 and TRBJ1-5; a possible D gene is TRBD1 (5 bases). The TCR comes from an adult who was a healthcare worker with PCR-confirmed SARS-CoV-2 infection or an uninfected control (not recorded which). CDR3: CASSRGGNQPQHF. In DNA, the CDR3 is TGTGCCAGCAGCCGTGGGGGAAATCAGCCCCAGCATTTT.